The rows below give T cell receptor beta chains drawn from one sample of a study of cytomegalovirus exposure and HLA in healthy donors. Clones were read by immunoSEQ multiplex PCR, and TCRdb kept only the in-frame ones, dropping some. Counted here are about 190,000 clones, about 86% occurring once; the ten biggest clones make up approximately 1.6%. The source material was PBMCs. The receptors here all came from a man between 35 and 55 years old in good health and CMV-seropositive. Each CDR3 is given with its conserved first and last residue. D genes are given only for firm matches. Clone size, where shown, is once, few, many, or a class for clones that have expanded.

J | D | size | V | DNA | CDR3
TRBJ2-1 | - | - | TRBV2 | TGTGCCAGCAGTAACCGACAGTCGTGGAATGAGCAGTTCTTC | CASSNRQSWNEQFF
TRBJ1-2 | - | - | TRBV5-6 | TGTGCCAGCAGCTTCCCCAGGGAAATCTGGGATGGCTACACCTTC | CASSFPREIWDGYTF
TRBJ2-1 | - | - | TRBV11-3 | TGTGCCAGCAGCTTCAGAGGTACTAGTGAGCAGTTCTTC | CASSFRGTSEQFF
TRBJ1-3 | - | - | TRBV19 | TGTGCCAGTAAGAAGGGGTCTGGAAACACCATATATTTT | CASKKGSGNTIYF
TRBJ2-2 | - | - | TRBV7-7 | TGTGCTAGCAGCTTAGCTCCTAGCACCGGGGAGCTGTTTTTT | CASSLAPSTGELFF
TRBJ2-1 | - | once | TRBV7-2 | TGTGCCAGCAGCAAGGCTTTAGCGGCCGGTGAGCAGTTCTTC | CASSKALAAGEQFF
TRBJ2-2 | TRBD2 | - | TRBV11-2 | TGTGCCAGCCGCCGACTAGCGGGAGGTAACACCGGGGAGCTGTTTTTT | CASRRLAGGNTGELFF
TRBJ2-5 | - | - | TRBV5-1 | TGCGCCAGCAGCTTGACTAGGATCCAAGAGACCCAGTACTTC | CASSLTRIQETQYF
TRBJ2-7 | TRBD1 | - | TRBV11-2 | TGTGCCAGCAGCCAGGACAGGGTCGCCTACGAGCAGTACTTC | CASSQDRVAYEQYF
TRBJ2-7 | TRBD2 | - | TRBV23-1 | TGCGCCAGCAGTCAATCTCCGCGGGAGGGCCGCTCCTACGAGCAGTACTTC | CASSQSPREGRSYEQYF
TRBJ2-1 | TRBD2 | - | TRBV10-3 | TGTGCCATTGGGAGGGCCTCCGGATCCTACAATGAGCAGTTCTTC | CAIGRASGSYNEQFF
TRBJ2-5 | TRBD1 | - | TRBV5-1 | TGCGCCAGCAGCCTAGGGACAGGGGGTGAGACCCAGTACTTC | CASSLGTGGETQYF
TRBJ2-4 | TRBD2 | - | TRBV6-6 | TGTGCCAGCAGCCGACTAGCGGGTCAAAACATTCAGTACTTC | CASSRLAGQNIQYF
TRBJ1-1 | - | - | TRBV9 | TGTGCCAGCAGCCCGCCCACAGGGCTAAACACTGAAGCTTTCTTT | CASSPPTGLNTEAFF
TRBJ2-1 | TRBD1 | - | TRBV9 | TGTGCCAGCAGCGCCGGGACAGGGGGCTATAATGAGCAGTTCTTC | CASSAGTGGYNEQFF
TRBJ2-3 | TRBD2 | - | TRBV5-3 | TGTGCCAGAAGGGGCGGACTAGAGTCCTCAGATACGCAGTATTTT | CARRGGLESSDTQYF
TRBJ1-3 | - | - | TRBV15 | TGTGCCACCAGCAGAGATCTTGGGACTCCGAACTCTGGAAACACCATATATTTT | CATSRDLGTPNSGNTIYF
TRBJ1-6 | - | - | TRBV7-8 | TGTGCCAGCAGCCCCACTGGTGCTGTTAATTCACCCCTCCACTTT | CASSPTGAVNSPLHF
TRBJ1-1 | - | - | TRBV18 | TGTGCCAGCTCACCACCTTCGGGGGGGGCGAACACTGAAGCTTTCTTT | CASSPPSGGANTEAFF
TRBJ1-2 | - | - | TRBV7-9 | TGTTCCAGCAGCTTCGACTCCTATGGCTACACCTTC | CSSSFDSYGYTF
TRBJ2-5 | - | - | TRBV10-3 | TGTGCCATCAGTGCAAGGACAGATAGGCAGGCAGAGACCCAGTACTTC | CAISARTDRQAETQYF
TRBJ2-5 | - | few | TRBV29-1 | TGCAGCGTTGAAAGGGGCAGGGGACGGTCGGAGACCCAGTACTTC | CSVERGRGRSETQYF
TRBJ2-2 | - | few | TRBV7-3 | TGTGCCAGCAGCTTAAATGGCGGGGCAACCGGGGAGCTGTTTTTT | CASSLNGGATGELFF
TRBJ2-7 | TRBD2 | - | TRBV5-4 | TGTGCCAGCAGCTTGGAGGTAGCGGGAACCTCGGGCGTCCACTTC | CASSLEVAGTSGVHF
TRBJ2-7 | - | - | TRBV28 | TGTGCCAGCAGTTTATGGAGAATTGTCGCCTACGAGCAGTACTTC | CASSLWRIVAYEQYF
TRBJ2-4 | - | - | TRBV7-2 | TGTGCCAGCAGCTTAGCTGTAGAGGACATTCAGTACTTC | CASSLAVEDIQYF
TRBJ2-7 | - | once | TRBV11-1 | TGTGCCAGCAGTTCTTTGACAGGCTACGAGCAGTACTTC | CASSSLTGYEQYF
TRBJ1-5 | - | - | TRBV9 | TGTGCCAGCAGCGTAGGAGGGCTCCAGCCCCAGCATTTT | CASSVGGLQPQHF
TRBJ1-1 | - | - | TRBV6-1 | TGTGCCAGCAGTACCAGAGCGCCGACGAACACTGAAGCTTTCTTT | CASSTRAPTNTEAFF
TRBJ2-6 | - | - | TRBV7-9 | TGTGCCAGCAGCCCGGGATTTCTCTCTGGGGCCAACGTCCTGACTTTC | CASSPGFLSGANVLTF
TRBJ1-1 | - | - | TRBV15 | TGTGCCACCAGCCCACCCGGGTTGGCGACTGAAGCTTTCTTT | CATSPPGLATEAFF
TRBJ2-7 | TRBD2 | once | TRBV19 | TGTGCCAGTAGTAGACTAGCGGGAGTGGACGAGCAGTACTTC | CASSRLAGVDEQYF
TRBJ2-1 | - | - | TRBV5-1 | TGCGCCAGCAGCGACGACAGGGGCGGGAGGGCCGACGAGTTCTTC | CASSDDRGGRADEFF
TRBJ2-2 | - | - | TRBV27 | TGTGCCAGCGGAAAAGAACCCAGGGCCGGGGAGCTGTTTTTT | CASGKEPRAGELFF
TRBJ1-1 | - | - | TRBV7-2 | TGTGCCAGCAGCCCTGCAAATCCCCGGTTCAACACTGAAGCTTTCTTT | CASSPANPRFNTEAFF
TRBJ1-2 | TRBD1 | - | TRBV29-1 | TGCAGCGTTGGAGGCTGGGACAGAGCTAACTATGGCTACACCTTC | CSVGGWDRANYGYTF
TRBJ1-1 | - | - | TRBV10-2 | TGCGCCAGCAGTCGAGATCAAGGACTCAACACTGAAGCTTTCTTT | CASSRDQGLNTEAFF
TRBJ2-1 | TRBD1 | few | TRBV18 | TGTGCCAGCTCACCACCGGACAGGGCCAACAATGAGCAGTTCTTC | CASSPPDRANNEQFF
TRBJ1-2 | - | - | TRBV10-3 | TGTGCCATCAGTGGCCAACCTAATCCTAATGGCTACACCTTC | CAISGQPNPNGYTF
TRBJ1-3 | TRBD1 | - | TRBV27 | TGTGCCAGCAGCCCACAGGGGTTTTCTGGAAACACCATATATTTT | CASSPQGFSGNTIYF
TRBJ2-1 | - | - | TRBV2 | TGTGCCAGCAGTGAAGGGAGTAGAGCGCATGGTGAGCAGTTCTTC | CASSEGSRAHGEQFF
TRBJ2-7 | - | - | TRBV10-3 | TGTGCCATCAGTGAGGGCAGGGTCCACTACGAGCAGTACTTC | CAISEGRVHYEQYF
TRBJ2-5 | - | - | TRBV4-3 | TGCGCCAGCAGCCCCGACCGTCTAGCGACGGAGACCCAGTACTTC | CASSPDRLATETQYF
TRBJ2-1 | TRBD2 | - | TRBV5-1 | TGCGCCAGCAGGACTAGCGGGAGAATCAATGAGCAGTTCTTC | CASRTSGRINEQFF
TRBJ2-7 | - | once | TRBV10-1 | TGCGCCAGCAGTGCCGGGGGTGGGTCCGAGCAGTACTTC | CASSAGGGSEQYF
TRBJ2-1 | TRBD2 | once | TRBV4-1 | TGCGCCAGCAGCCAACCGACTAGCGGGATCTACAATGAGCAGTTCTTC | CASSQPTSGIYNEQFF
TRBJ2-7 | TRBD1 | - | TRBV9 | TGTGCCAGCAGCGAACCGGGACAGGGAAAGGTGTACGAGCAGTACTTC | CASSEPGQGKVYEQYF
TRBJ1-3 | - | - | TRBV6-5 | TGTGCCAGCAGTTATGGCAGGGGAATTGGAAACACCATATATTTT | CASSYGRGIGNTIYF
TRBJ1-1 | TRBD1 | - | TRBV18 | TGTGCCAGCTCACCCTACCGACAGGGGTTGGGCACTGAAGCTTTCTTT | CASSPYRQGLGTEAFF
TRBJ2-3 | TRBD2 | - | TRBV19 | TGTGCCAGTAGTCCACTAGCGGGAGTGGGGAATACGCAGTATTTT | CASSPLAGVGNTQYF
TRBJ1-1 | - | - | TRBV7-2 | TGTGCCAGCAGCTTCGAGACAGAGAACACTGAAGCTTTCTTT | CASSFETENTEAFF
TRBJ2-2 | TRBD1 | - | TRBV2 | TGTGCCAGCAGTTACAGGGGGATGACCGGGGAGCTGTTTTTT | CASSYRGMTGELFF
TRBJ2-5 | TRBD1 | - | TRBV28 | TGTGCCAGCCGCTCTAAGGGGCTTACAGGGGGAGACGAGACCCAGTACTTC | CASRSKGLTGGDETQYF